These 28 T cell receptor beta chains were all obtained from the same sample, sequenced in a study of CD8 T cells in ankylosing spondylitis. Study results and limitations: A TCR beta motif of eight highly homologous variants appeared characteristic of ankylosing spondylitis blood.

Using its own MiXCR run on the 5' RACE reads, TCRdb lists one record per CDR3 protein. The sample lists 500,000 to 650,000 distinct CDR3 sequences; 5.3% were seen once. The antigens of these receptors remain unknown. Material for sequencing was blood, either unsorted or a sorted T cell fraction (not recorded which). The receptor set was obtained from a male donor with ankylosing spondylitis.

This clonotype has ten or more counts. J is TRBJ2-3 and V is TRBV10-2, with 9 bases aligning to TRBD2. V gave up 2 bases and J gave up 2 bases; unmatched junction bases: 8. Per germline, CDR1 WSHSY and CDR2 SAAADI. This CDR3 is 17 amino acids long. The CDR3 reads CASSETRLAVSTDTQYF. DNA for the CDR3: TGCGCCAGCAGTGAGACCCGACTAGCGGTATCCACAGATACGCAGTATTTT.

The chain carries TRBV20-1 and TRBJ2-5, with D possibly TRBD2 on 6 matching bases. V shed 3 bases and J shed 5 bases, with 25 bases lying between them. Germline V gives CDR1 DFQATT, CDR2 SNEGSKA (reference sequence). The length of the CDR3 is 17 residues. The CDR3 loop reads CSASTLGRGFQRETQYF. Written as DNA, the CDR3 is TGCAGTGCTAGTACGTTGGGCCGGGGGTTCCAAAGGGAGACCCAGTACTTC.

This clonotype has a handful of counts. The chain is built from TRBV20-1 and TRBJ2-7, with 9 bases aligning to TRBD1. The length of the CDR3 is 15 residues. Germline V gives CDR1 DFQATT, CDR2 SNEGSKA (reference sequence). V lost 1 base and J lost 1; bases outside the gene matches: 5. The DNA for the CDR3 is TGCAGTGCTAGAGGACCGGGACAGGGATCCTACGAGCAGTACTTC. Protein sequence: CSARGPGQGSYEQYF.

This clonotype came up many times. The chain has TRBV2 and TRBJ2-2; the match to TRBD1 covers 7 bases. Germline CDR1 SNHLY, CDR2 FYNNEI. Trimming at V came to 10 bases and at J to 1 base, leaving 6 bases not matched to a gene. The CDR3 contains 14 residues. The CDR3 here is CATLGQKNTGELFF. The CDR3 region has the DNA TGTGCCACCCTGGGACAGAAGAACACCGGGGAGCTGTTTTTT. The variable domain in full, completed from reference TRBV2 and TRBJ2-2, reads EPEVTQTPSHQVTQMGQEVILRCVPISNHLYFYWYRQILGQKVEFLVSFYNNEISEKSEIFDDQFSVERPDGSNFTLKIRSTKLEDSAMYFCATLGQKNTGELFFGEGSRLTVL.

Notes on this clonotype: This clone may be a read error of a much larger clone one base away. The rearrangement links TRBV9 to TRBJ1-1, with a tentative D call TRBD1 (6 bases). The germline CDR1 and CDR2 sequences are SGDLS and YYNGEE. CDR3 length equals 15 residues. The CDR3 here is CAISVGGAVNTEAFF. In DNA form, the CDR3 reads TGTGCCATCAGCGTAGGGGGGGCCGTGAACACTGAAGCTTTCTTT.

This clonotype was found a few times. The rearrangement uses TRBV11-2 and TRBJ2-5; 10 bases line up with TRBD1. CDR1 and CDR2 from the germline V gene are SGHAT and FQNNGV. With 5 bases clipped from V and 5 bases from J, the junction kept 8 bases outside the gene matches. The CDR3 spans 15 residues. CDR3 coding DNA: TGTGCCAGCAGCGCCGGGACAGGGGATTGGGAGACCCAGTACTTC. This encodes CASSAGTGDWETQYF.

This clonotype was observed at least ten times. The chain carries TRBV5-1 and TRBJ1-1, with unresolved D. This CDR3 has 15 residues. Per the germline V gene, CDR1 is SGHRS and CDR2 is YFSETQ. V dropped 4 bases and J dropped 0 bases, with 13 bases sitting between them. CDR3 loop: CASSAAAKMNTEAFF. CDR3 coding DNA: TGCGCCAGCAGCGCCGCCGCGAAAATGAACACTGAAGCTTTCTTT.

Regarding this clonotype: A much larger clone lies one base from this, so it may be a read error. V and J are TRBV20-1 and TRBJ1-1; D remains ambiguous. Germline CDR1 DFQATT, CDR2 SNEGSKA (reference sequence). The length of the CDR3 is 13 residues. The CDR3 DNA sequence: TGCAGTGCCAGAGGCCTATCAAAAACTGAAGCTTTCTTT. Amino acids: CSARGLSKTEAFF.

This clonotype occurred many times. The CDR3 region has the DNA TGTGCCAGCAGCTTGGGACAGACTTATGAAAAACTGTTTTTT. As protein: CASSLGQTYEKLFF. This sequence joins TRBV5-6 and TRBJ1-4, with D tentatively TRBD1 (5 bases). Germline values: CDR1 SGHDT, CDR2 YYEEEE. The CDR3 consists of 14 residues. V lost 0 bases and J 6 bases, leaving 9 bases between the germline ends.

This clonotype was observed many times. The chain employs TRBV2 and TRBJ2-2, with D unclear. The germline CDR1 and CDR2 sequences are SNHLY and FYNNEI. The CDR3 runs 13 residues. Trimming removed 6 bases at V and 7 bases at J, with 12 bases between. In DNA form, the CDR3 reads TGTGCCAGCAGCCCGGTGGTAATCGGGGAGCTGTTTTTT. Residues: CASSPVVIGELFF.

Ten or more counts support this clonotype. CDR3 residues: CSSTSGTGGETQYF. In DNA form, the CDR3 reads TGCAGCTCCACCTCCGGGACAGGGGGAGAGACCCAGTACTTC. V usage is TRBV29-1 and J usage is TRBJ2-5; 11 nucleotides line up with TRBD1. This CDR3 is 14 amino acids long. Germline values: CDR1 SQVTM, CDR2 ANQGSEA. V shed 8 bases and J 4 bases; nucleotides not matched to a gene: 9.

This chain uses TRBV7-8 with TRBJ2-5, with D tentatively TRBD1 (8 bases). From germline, CDR1 is SGHVS and CDR2 FQNEAQ. CDR3 length: 16 residues. V was cut by 5 bases and J by 5 bases, with 21 bases left in between. The CDR3 loop is CASSPIWSGTGETQYF. CDR3 sequence (DNA): TGTGCCAGCAGCCCGATCTGGAGCGGGACAGGCGAGACCCAGTACTTC.

On this clonotype itself: This may arise from a read error, as a much more abundant clone is one base away. The chain has TRBV28 and TRBJ2-2, with unresolved D. The CDR3 is 14 amino acids. Germline V gene sequence: CDR1 MDHEN, CDR2 SYDVKM. The CDR3 DNA reads as TGTGCCGGCAGCGTTGCCTGGGCGACCGGGGAGCTGTTTTTT. This encodes CAGSVAWATGELFF.

This clonotype was picked up many times. This chain uses TRBV20-1 with TRBJ2-1, with 10 bases aligning to TRBD2. The CDR3 loop spans 15 amino acids. CDR1 is DFQATT and CDR2 is SNEGSKA in the germline V gene (reference sequence). V was clipped by 5 bases and J by 0 bases; unmatched bases: 4. The CDR3 region has the DNA TGCAGTGCTTCTTCTAGCGGGAGCTCCTACAATGAGCAGTTCTTC. This sequence encodes CSASSSGSSYNEQFF.

This clonotype was found a few times. The J gene is TRBJ2-5, the V gene TRBV7-6; D remains ambiguous. There are 14 residues in the CDR3. Germline CDR1 reads SGHVS; CDR2 reads FNYEAQ. V dropped 1 base and J dropped 1 base, with 7 bases sitting between them. CDR3 sequence: CASSLGVLQETQYF. In nucleotides, the CDR3 is TGTGCCAGCAGCTTAGGCGTGCTCCAAGAGACCCAGTACTTC.

The chain couples TRBV12-3 or TRBV12-4 to TRBJ1-4, with D unresolved. V lost 7 bases and J 8 bases, leaving 20 bases between the germline ends. This CDR3 region has 15 residues. CDR3 protein: CASKARRLDGEKLFF. The CDR3 coding sequence is TGTGCCAGCAAGGCCAGGCGACTTGACGGGGAAAAACTGTTTTTT.

This clonotype was seen ten or more times. The CDR3 region is CAISGSTEDQPQHF. CDR3 coding DNA: TGTGCCATCAGCGGTTCGACAGAAGATCAGCCCCAGCATTTT. The chain couples TRBV10-3 to TRBJ1-5, with D perhaps matching TRBD1 (5 bases). CDR1 is ENHRY and CDR2 is SYGVKD in the germline V gene. Trimming stripped 6 bases from V and 5 bases from J, with 14 bases between. The CDR3 extends over 14 amino acids.

This clonotype was detected ten times or more. This chain uses TRBV15 with TRBJ2-2; no reliable D call. This CDR3 has 13 amino acids. With 3 bases removed from V and 3 bases from J, the gap between germline ends came to 5 bases. Germline V CDR1 and CDR2: LNHNV, YYDKDF (reference sequence). The CDR3 spells CATSSVYTGELFF. The CDR3 bases are TGTGCCACCAGCAGTGTATACACCGGGGAGCTGTTTTTT.

This clonotype was seen ten or more times. The chain has TRBV18 and TRBJ2-1; no clear D gene. This CDR3 has 13 amino acids. The V gene's germline CDR1 is KGHSH and CDR2 LQKENI. Trimming removed 3 bases at V and 8 bases at J, with 11 bases between. CDR3 sequence: CASSPGSNYEQFF. As DNA, the CDR3 is TGTGCCAGCTCACCCGGTTCAAACTATGAGCAGTTCTTC.

The table lists this clonotype with many counts. This chain connects TRBV9 to TRBJ1-1; D might be TRBD1 (5 bases). V was shortened by 1 base and J by 1 base, with 14 bases between the two germline ends. The CDR3 covers 16 residues. CDR1 and CDR2 from the germline V gene are SGDLS and YYNGEE. CDR3 protein: CASSVRPKGRNTEAFF. The CDR3 bases are TGTGCCAGCAGCGTAAGGCCCAAGGGACGGAACACTGAAGCTTTCTTT.

This clonotype has a handful of counts. This chain links TRBV9 with TRBJ1-1, with 9 bases aligning to TRBD1. The trim removed 1 base at V and 11 bases at J, leaving 9 bases unmatched. Germline V gives CDR1 SGDLS, CDR2 YYNGEE. The CDR3 loop spans 14 amino acids. The CDR3 loop reads CASSVTGGLASAFF. CDR3 coding DNA: TGTGCCAGCAGCGTAACAGGGGGCTTAGCGTCGGCTTTCTTT.

This clonotype was found many times. This chain uses TRBV6-5 with TRBJ1-1; 8 nucleotides agree with TRBD1. Germline CDR1 MNHEY, CDR2 SVGAGI. The trim removed 2 bases at V and 6 bases at J, leaving 5 bases unmatched. CDR3 size: 14 residues. The CDR3 loop reads CASSYGQGLAEAFF. As DNA, the CDR3 is TGTGCCAGCAGTTACGGACAGGGTTTGGCTGAAGCTTTCTTT.

At least ten counts were recorded for this clonotype. The chain combines TRBV5-1 with TRBJ2-7; 7 nucleotides align to TRBD1. The junction had 6 bases not matched to a gene; V was cut back by 10 bases and J by 2 bases. Germline V lookup: CDR1 SGHRS, CDR2 YFSETQ. The CDR3 length is 12 residues. The DNA for the CDR3 is TGCGCCGGACGACAGGGAACCTACGAGCAGTACTTC. Its translation is CAGRQGTYEQYF.

This clonotype was found many times. This chain connects TRBV4-3 to TRBJ1-2; a possible D gene is TRBD1 (5 bases). The germline V gene has CDR1 LGHNA and CDR2 YSLEER. The CDR3 is 15 residues long. V gave up 4 bases and J gave up 2 bases, with 14 bases separating them. The CDR3 DNA reads as TGCGCCAGCAGCCCGTTAACAGGAGAGAACTATGGCTACACCTTC. Its translation: CASSPLTGENYGYTF.

This clonotype was observed at least ten times. The V and J genes are TRBV5-1 and TRBJ1-2; D is ambiguous. V lost 8 bases to trimming and J lost 1 base, with 21 bases between them. Germline lookup yields CDR1 SGHRS and CDR2 YFSETQ. The CDR3 consists of 16 residues. This CDR3 reads CASSTGLKPLNYGYTF. The CDR3, as DNA: TGCGCCAGTAGTACGGGTCTTAAGCCCCTTAACTATGGCTACACCTTC.

This clonotype came up many times. The rearrangement links TRBV20-1 to TRBJ2-7; D is perhaps TRBD1 (5 bases). V lost 5 bases and J lost 0, with 14 bases in between. The CDR3 runs 14 residues. CDR1 is DFQATT and CDR2 is SNEGSKA in the germline V gene (reference sequence). This CDR3 is CSAVDTGGSYEQYF. The DNA for the CDR3 is TGCAGTGCTGTAGACACAGGTGGCTCCTACGAGCAGTACTTC.

This clonotype was seen many times. The chain employs TRBV20-1 and TRBJ2-5; no firm D call. CDR3 length equals 13 residues. The V end was cut by 6 bases, the J end by 5 bases, with 16 bases between. Germline values: CDR1 DFQATT, CDR2 SNEGSKA (reference sequence). The CDR3 DNA follows: TGCAGTGCAGACGACTCGCTGGGGGAGACCCAGTACTTC. Translated: CSADDSLGETQYF.

The rearrangement uses TRBV7-2 and TRBJ2-5; the D gene is possibly TRBD2 (6 bases). The CDR3 length is 18 residues. Germline V gene sequence: CDR1 SGHTA, CDR2 FQGNSA. V lost 4 bases and J lost 2, with 23 bases in between. The CDR3 DNA is TGTGCCAGCAGCTCTTCGCCCGACCCGAGACTAGAACAAGAGACCCAGTACTTC. It translates to CASSSSPDPRLEQETQYF.